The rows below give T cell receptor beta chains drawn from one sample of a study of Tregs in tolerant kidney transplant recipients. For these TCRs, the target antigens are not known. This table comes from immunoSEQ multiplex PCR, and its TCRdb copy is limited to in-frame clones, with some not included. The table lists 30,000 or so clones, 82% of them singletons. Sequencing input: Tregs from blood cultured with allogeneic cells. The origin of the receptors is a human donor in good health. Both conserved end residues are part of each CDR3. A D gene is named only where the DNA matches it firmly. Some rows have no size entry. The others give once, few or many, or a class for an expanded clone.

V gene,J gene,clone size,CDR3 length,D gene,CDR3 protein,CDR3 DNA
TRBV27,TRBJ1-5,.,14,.,CASSRGRGNQPQHF,TGTGCCAGCAGTAGGGGTAGGGGCAATCAGCCCCAGCATTTT
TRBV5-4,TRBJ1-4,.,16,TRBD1,CASSLAPQGAREKLFF,TGTGCCAGCAGCTTGGCCCCCCAGGGGGCGCGTGAAAAACTGTTTTTT
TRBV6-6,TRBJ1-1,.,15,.,CASSYQGGVNTEAFF,TGTGCCAGCAGTTATCAGGGAGGGGTGAACACTGAAGCTTTCTTT
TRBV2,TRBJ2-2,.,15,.,CASKSDLLNTGELFF,TGTGCCAGCAAGTCTGACTTGCTGAACACCGGGGAGCTGTTTTTT
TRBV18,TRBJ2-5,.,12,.,CASSPTGETQYF,TGTGCCAGCTCACCCACGGGCGAGACCCAGTACTTC
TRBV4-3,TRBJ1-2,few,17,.,CASSQESARSVPYGYTF,TGCGCCAGCAGCCAAGAATCGGCTCGCTCAGTACCTTATGGCTACACCTTC
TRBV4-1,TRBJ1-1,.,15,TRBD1,CASSLGQGTNTEAFF,TGCGCCAGCAGCCTTGGACAGGGTACTAACACTGAAGCTTTCTTT
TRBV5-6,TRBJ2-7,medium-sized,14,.,CASSLGQVNGEQYF,TGTGCCAGCAGCTTGGGACAGGTAAATGGAGAGCAGTACTTC
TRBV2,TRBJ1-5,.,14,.,CASSEVRGRQPQHF,TGTGCCAGCAGTGAAGTCAGGGGACGACAGCCCCAGCATTTT
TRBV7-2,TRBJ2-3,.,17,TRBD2,CASSLASGRGFTDTQYF,TGTGCCAGCAGCTTGGCTAGCGGGAGAGGTTTTACAGATACGCAGTATTTT
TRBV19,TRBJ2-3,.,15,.,CASSIQSGSTDTQYF,TGTGCCAGTAGTATCCAGAGCGGTAGCACAGATACGCAGTATTTT
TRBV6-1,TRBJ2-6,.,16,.,CASSGTLISGANVLTF,TGTGCCAGCAGTGGAACTTTGATCTCTGGGGCCAACGTCCTGACTTTC
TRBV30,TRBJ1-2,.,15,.,CAWSASGGGPYGYTF,TGTGCCTGGAGTGCCTCTGGTGGGGGGCCCTATGGCTACACCTTC
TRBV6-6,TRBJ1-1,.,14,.,CASSYSRRNTEAFF,TGTGCCAGCAGTTACTCCAGGAGGAACACTGAAGCTTTCTTT
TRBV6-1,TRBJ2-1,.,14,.,CASRQVSSYNEQFF,TGTGCCAGCAGACAGGTGAGCTCCTACAATGAGCAGTTCTTC
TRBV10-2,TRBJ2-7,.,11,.,CASSEAYEQYF,TGCGCCAGCAGTGAGGCCTACGAGCAGTACTTC
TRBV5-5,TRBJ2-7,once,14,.,CASSLIGGNYEQYF,TGTGCCAGCAGCTTAATCGGCGGGAACTACGAGCAGTACTTC
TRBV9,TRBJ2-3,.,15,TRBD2,CASSGTSGYTDTQYF,TGTGCCAGCAGCGGGACTAGCGGGTACACAGATACGCAGTATTTT
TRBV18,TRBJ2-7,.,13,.,CASSPRQAYEQYF,TGTGCCAGCTCACCACGCCAGGCCTACGAGCAGTACTTC
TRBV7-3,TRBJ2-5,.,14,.,CASSLNQGRETQYF,TGTGCCAGCAGCTTGAATCAGGGGCGAGAGACCCAGTACTTC
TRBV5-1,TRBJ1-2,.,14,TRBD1,CASSVTGGRYGYTF,TGCGCCAGCAGCGTCACAGGGGGCAGGTATGGCTACACCTTC
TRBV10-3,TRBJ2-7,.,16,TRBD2,CAIRKTLAGGLVEQYF,TGTGCCATCAGGAAAACGTTGGCGGGGGGTCTTGTCGAGCAGTACTTC
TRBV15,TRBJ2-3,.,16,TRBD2,CATSRGRAGSTDTQYF,TGTGCCACCAGCAGAGGGAGAGCGGGGAGCACAGATACGCAGTATTTT
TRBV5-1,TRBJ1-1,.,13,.,CASYRAVNTEAFF,TGCGCCAGCTACAGGGCTGTGAACACTGAAGCTTTCTTT
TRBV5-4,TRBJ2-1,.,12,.,CASSQAENEQFF,TGTGCCAGCAGCCAAGCGGAAAATGAGCAGTTCTTC
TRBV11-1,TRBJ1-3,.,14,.,CASSSSGEGNTIYF,TGTGCCAGCAGCTCCTCCGGAGAGGGAAACACCATATATTTT
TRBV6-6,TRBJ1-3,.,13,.,CATAGRTGNTIYF,TGTGCCACCGCGGGGAGGACTGGAAACACCATATATTTT
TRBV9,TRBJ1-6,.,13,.,CASSVGASSPLHF,TGTGCCAGCAGCGTAGGGGCTTCTTCACCCCTCCACTTT
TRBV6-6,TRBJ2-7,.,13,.,CASKGQGRYEQYF,TGTGCCAGCAAGGGCCAGGGGCGGTACGAGCAGTACTTC
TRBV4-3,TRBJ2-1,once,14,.,CASSQAQRANEQFF,TGCGCCAGCAGCCAAGCTCAAAGGGCGAATGAGCAGTTCTTC
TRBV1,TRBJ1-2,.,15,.,CTSRCVVRKTYGYTF,TGCACCAGCAGATGTGTTGTGCGAAAGACCTATGGCTACACCTTC
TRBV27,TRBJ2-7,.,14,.,CASSWKVSSYEQYF,TGTGCCAGCAGTTGGAAAGTTAGCTCCTACGAGCAGTACTTC
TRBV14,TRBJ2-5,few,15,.,CASSQALGPQETQYF,TGTGCCAGCAGCCAAGCCCTTGGACCCCAAGAGACCCAGTACTTC
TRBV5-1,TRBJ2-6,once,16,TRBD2,CASSPGGFSGANVLTF,TGCGCCAGCAGCCCGGGAGGTTTCTCTGGGGCCAACGTCCTGACTTTC
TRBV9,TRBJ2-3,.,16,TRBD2,CASSVGRLAGTDTQYF,TGTGCCAGCAGCGTAGGAAGACTAGCGGGCACAGATACGCAGTATTTT
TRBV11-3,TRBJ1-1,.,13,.,CASSLSLDTEAFF,TGTGCCAGCAGCTTATCTCTCGACACTGAAGCTTTCTTT
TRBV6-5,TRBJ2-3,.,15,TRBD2,CASAPGGRGTDTQYF,TGTGCCAGCGCCCCGGGGGGTAGGGGCACAGATACGCAGTATTTT
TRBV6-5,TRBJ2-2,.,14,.,CASSFLLNTGELFF,TGTGCCAGCAGTTTTCTCCTGAACACCGGGGAGCTGTTTTTT
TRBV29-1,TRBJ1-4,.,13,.,CSVGAGYEEKLFF,TGCAGCGTTGGGGCGGGGTATGAGGAAAAACTGTTTTTT
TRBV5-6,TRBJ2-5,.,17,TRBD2,CASSFPSPLAGEETQYF,TGTGCCAGCAGCTTCCCCTCGCCACTAGCGGGGGAAGAGACCCAGTACTTC
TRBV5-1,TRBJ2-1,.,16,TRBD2,CASSWGLAGNYNEQFF,TGCGCCAGCAGCTGGGGACTAGCGGGAAACTACAATGAGCAGTTCTTC
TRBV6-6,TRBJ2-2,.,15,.,CASSYPAVGTGELFF,TGTGCCAGCAGTTACCCCGCGGTGGGGACCGGGGAGCTGTTTTTT
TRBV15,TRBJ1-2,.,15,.,CATSRDLGDTYGYTF,TGTGCCACCAGCAGAGATTTGGGGGATACCTATGGCTACACCTTC
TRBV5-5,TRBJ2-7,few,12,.,CASSRLSLEQYF,TGTGCCAGCAGCCGCCTCTCCCTCGAGCAGTACTTC
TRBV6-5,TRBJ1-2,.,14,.,CASSWTASNYGYTF,TGTGCCAGCAGTTGGACAGCGTCTAACTATGGCTACACCTTC
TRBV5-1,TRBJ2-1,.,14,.,CASTDRADAGEQFF,TGCGCCAGCACCGACCGGGCCGACGCAGGGGAGCAGTTCTTC
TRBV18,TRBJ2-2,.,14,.,CASSQGVGTGELFF,TGTGCCAGCTCACAGGGTGTGGGCACCGGGGAGCTGTTTTTT
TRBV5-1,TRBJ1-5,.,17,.,CASSFIGQRISNQPQHF,TGCGCCAGCAGCTTTATTGGACAGCGGATTAGCAATCAGCCCCAGCATTTT